A selection of T cell receptor beta chains follows, all from one sample in a study of early T cells in non-severe SARS-CoV-2 infection. Each CDR3 protein is one row after TCRdb ran MiXCR on the 5' RACE reads. The table lists tens of thousands of distinct CDR3 sequences, 20% to 25% of them singletons. The sequenced sample was whole blood, obtained at baseline. The receptors derive from an adult who was a healthcare worker with PCR-confirmed SARS-CoV-2 infection or an uninfected control (not recorded which). Both conserved end residues are part of each CDR3. Each record gives: V gene, D gene, clone size, J gene, CDR3 protein, CDR3 DNA. The D gene is left open where the match is weak. Expanded clones are given a class, and other clones once, few, many or no size at all.

TRBV5-6	NA	many	TRBJ2-6	CASSLIGANVLTF	TGTGCCAGCAGCTTGATTGGGGCCAACGTCCTGACTTTC
TRBV10-2	NA	NA	TRBJ1-1	CASSGGVQAFF	TGCGCCAGCAGTGGCGGCGTTCAAGCTTTCTTT
TRBV20-1	TRBD1	few	TRBJ1-2	CSATGGLEGYTF	TGCAGTGCTACAGGGGGCTTAGAAGGCTACACCTTC
TRBV20-1	NA	NA	TRBJ1-4	CSARDQAHDSNEKLFF	TGCAGTGCTAGAGATCAAGCACATGACAGTAATGAAAAACTGTTTTTT
TRBV28	NA	NA	TRBJ2-1	CASSSAWDEQFF	TGTGCCAGCAGTTCCGCTTGGGATGAGCAGTTCTTC
TRBV7-9	NA	few	TRBJ2-1	CASSSSVDEQFF	TGTGCCAGCAGCTCTTCGGTCGATGAGCAGTTCTTC
TRBV30	NA	few	TRBJ1-2	CAWGQSRSYGYTF	TGTGCCTGGGGACAGTCAAGGAGCTATGGCTACACCTTC
TRBV29-1	TRBD2	few	TRBJ2-1	CSVRGGPKRGNEQFF	TGCAGCGTTCGCGGGGGCCCCAAGCGGGGGAATGAGCAGTTCTTC
TRBV2	NA	NA	TRBJ1-6	CASREVGSPLHF	TGTGCCAGCAGGGAGGTAGGATCACCCCTCCACTTT
TRBV4-1	TRBD1	NA	TRBJ2-4	CASSTPWAGTANIQYF	TGCGCCAGCAGCACCCCCTGGGCCGGGACAGCGAACATTCAGTACTTC
TRBV11-2	NA	medium-sized	TRBJ2-7	CASSLTRNEQYF	TGTGCCAGCAGCCTTACTAGGAACGAGCAGTACTTC
TRBV7-9	NA	NA	TRBJ1-5	CASSLGEGQPQHF	TGTGCCAGCAGCTTGGGGGAAGGGCAGCCCCAGCATTTT
TRBV5-4	NA	many	TRBJ2-2	CASNSKTFGNTGELFF	TGTGCCAGCAACTCAAAGACGTTCGGGAACACCGGGGAGCTGTTTTTT
TRBV11-2	NA	NA	TRBJ2-5	CASTVGEKETQYF	TGTGCCAGCACAGTAGGGGAAAAAGAGACCCAGTACTTC
TRBV4-1	NA	NA	TRBJ1-1	CASSARLTANTEAFF	TGCGCCAGCAGCGCACGCTTGACAGCGAACACTGAAGCTTTCTTT
TRBV7-9	NA	NA	TRBJ2-1	CASSSEAAGWHNEQFF	TGTGCCAGCAGCTCAGAGGCCGCAGGGTGGCACAATGAGCAGTTCTTC
TRBV20-1	NA	NA	TRBJ2-3	CSAISRADTQYF	TGCAGTGCTATCTCTCGAGCAGATACGCAGTATTTT
TRBV4-1	TRBD2	few	TRBJ2-2	CASSQVLAGVTGELFF	TGCGCCAGCAGCCAAGTCCTAGCGGGGGTCACCGGGGAGCTGTTTTTT
TRBV27	NA	few	TRBJ1-5	CASRHQPQHF	TGTGCCAGCCGGCACCAGCCCCAGCATTTT
TRBV2	NA	many	TRBJ1-1	CASSELENTEAFF	TGTGCCAGCAGTGAACTCGAGAACACTGAAGCTTTCTTT
TRBV6-6	NA	NA	TRBJ2-2	CASSYTPTGELFF	TGTGCCAGCAGTTACACTCCCACCGGGGAGCTGTTTTTT
TRBV11-2	NA	NA	TRBJ2-2	CASSLARLGELFF	TGTGCCAGCAGCTTAGCCCGACTTGGGGAGCTGTTTTTT
TRBV11-2	NA	many	TRBJ2-7	CASSLQTSYEQYF	TGTGCCAGCAGCTTACAGACGTCCTACGAGCAGTACTTC
TRBV11-2	NA	few	TRBJ2-5	CASSNRVETQYF	TGTGCCAGCAGTAACAGGGTGGAGACCCAGTACTTC
TRBV29-1	TRBD1	few	TRBJ1-2	CSLIQGDGYTF	TGCAGCCTTATCCAGGGGGATGGCTACACCTTC
TRBV18	NA	once	TRBJ1-1	CASSPQKLNTEAFF	TGTGCCAGCTCACCACAGAAGTTGAACACTGAAGCTTTCTTT
TRBV14	TRBD1	many	TRBJ1-1	CASRFTGGTEAFF	TGTGCCAGCAGGTTCACAGGGGGCACTGAAGCTTTCTTT
TRBV19	NA	few	TRBJ1-5	CASTTGVRGQPQHF	TGTGCCAGTACTACGGGGGTTCGGGGCCAGCCCCAGCATTTT
TRBV7-9	NA	few	TRBJ1-1	CASSLAEDYTEAFF	TGTGCCAGCAGCTTAGCCGAAGACTACACTGAAGCTTTCTTT
TRBV12-3/TRBV12-4	TRBD1	NA	TRBJ2-1	CATFRDRDQSEQFF	TGTGCCACCTTCCGGGACAGGGACCAGAGTGAGCAGTTCTTC